Sequencing of this T cell receptor beta chain was carried out in a study of blood T cell repertoires in COVID-19. This CDR3 region has 15 residues. Germline CDR1 reads SGHNT; CDR2 reads YYREEE (reference sequence). V lost 4 bases, J lost 4 bases, and 10 bases stayed unmatched. Measured with immunoSEQ multiplex PCR; TCRdb has only the in-frame clones, and not every one. The sample has approximately 120,000 clones; around 90% are singletons. This clonotype was sampled from a human donor in a cohort sampled during active COVID-19. Sequenced material: peripheral blood. J is TRBJ2-7 and V is TRBV5-4, with TRBD1 matching 8 bases. The DNA of the CDR3 is TGTGCCAGCAGCCTGGACGGGACAGGTCGATACGAGCAGTACTTC. This sequence encodes CASSLDGTGRYEQYF.